This T cell receptor beta chain is drawn from a study of T-cell reconstitution after alpha-beta-depleted transplantation in children. Whole-study results and caveats: It was newly produced T cells that mostly accounted for T-cell counts and diversity one year after transplant. For some patients, TCRbeta diversity was high at day 60 because of recipient T cells and thymic progenitors that survived. Reportedly, alpha-beta T cells present about two months post-transplant originated from several hundred expanded clones of graft origin.

As to this clonotype: Its matching antigen is unknown.

Preparing the TCRbeta library involved the use of unique molecular identifiers. TCRdb processed the PCR reads anew with MiXCR; each CDR3 protein has one entry. The sample lists about 980,000 distinct CDR3 sequences, 25% to 30% seen once, with over 25% in the top ten. Germline lookup yields CDR1 DFQATT and CDR2 SNEGSKA (reference sequence). The CDR3 runs 12 residues. Trimming cost V 6 bases and J 5 bases; bases outside gene matches: 6. This chain connects TRBV20-1 to TRBJ2-7, with 8 bases that match TRBD1. The origin of this receptor is a boy under two years old who had a stem cell transplant for SCID, so the T cells may come from the graft donor. Source: PBMCs, mostly from graft donor cells, taken 360 days after TCRalphabeta/CD19-depleted stem cell transplant. The CDR3: CSASDRGDEQYF. For the CDR3, the DNA is TGCAGTGCGAGCGACAGGGGCGACGAGCAGTACTTC.